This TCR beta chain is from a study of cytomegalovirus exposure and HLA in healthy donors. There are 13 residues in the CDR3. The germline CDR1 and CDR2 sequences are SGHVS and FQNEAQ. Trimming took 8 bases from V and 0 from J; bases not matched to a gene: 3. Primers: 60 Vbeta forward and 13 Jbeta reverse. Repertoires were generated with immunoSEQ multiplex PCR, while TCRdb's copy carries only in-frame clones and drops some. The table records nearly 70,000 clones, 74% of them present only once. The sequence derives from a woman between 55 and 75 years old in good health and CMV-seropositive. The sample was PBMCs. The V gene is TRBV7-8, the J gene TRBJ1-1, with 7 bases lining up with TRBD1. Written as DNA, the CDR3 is TGTGCCAGCGAGGGACAGCTGAACACTGAAGCTTTCTTT. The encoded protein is CASEGQLNTEAFF.